These 32 T cell receptor beta chains originate from one sample sequenced in a study of T-cell reconstitution after alpha-beta-depleted transplantation in children. Using unique molecular identifiers, the investigators prepared the TCRbeta library. TCRdb reprocessed the PCR reads via MiXCR and lists one record per CDR3 protein. The sample holds hundreds of thousands of distinct CDR3 sequences, over 15% seen once. Source: PBMCs from the stem cell graft donor, taken from the stem cell graft. The source is a human donor who donated a stem cell graft to a child with acute myeloid leukemia.

This clonotype was seen at least ten times. This chain links TRBV4-3 with TRBJ2-1; a possible D gene is TRBD2 (7 bases). Germline V gene lookup returns CDR1 LGHNA and CDR2 YSLEER. The CDR3 runs 16 residues. V dropped 0 bases and J dropped 2 bases, with 11 bases sitting between them. The CDR3 nucleotides are TGCGCCAGCAGCCAAGAAGGGGGGGGCCCCTACAATGAGCAGTTCTTC. Protein product: CASSQEGGGPYNEQFF.

This clonotype was picked up a small number of times. This sequence joins TRBV12-3 or TRBV12-4 and TRBJ1-1; D remains ambiguous. The CDR3 has 14 amino acids. Deletions cut 5 bases from V and 2 bases from J, with 12 bases between. CDR3 sequence: CASSPGLVNTEAFF. In DNA, the CDR3 is TGTGCCAGCAGTCCAGGACTGGTAAACACTGAAGCTTTCTTT.

This clonotype came up a few times. V gene TRBV4-1 combines with J gene TRBJ2-2; TRBD1 matches at 8 bases. The CDR3 length is 16 residues. CDR1 and CDR2 (germline): MGHRA, YSYEKL. The V segment lost 5 bases and the J segment 6 bases; nucleotides outside the gene matches: 11. CDR3 in DNA: TGCGCCAGCAGCGTTCAGGGGGCCCAACGACCCGGGGAGCTGTTTTTT. Translating it yields CASSVQGAQRPGELFF.

This clonotype was seen repeatedly, ten times or more. The gene calls are TRBV20-1 and TRBJ2-2; 7 bases are a match to TRBD1. Germline values: CDR1 DFQATT, CDR2 SNEGSKA (reference sequence). After removal of 7 bases from V and 3 bases from J, the junction contained 8 bases not matched to a gene. The CDR3 covers 14 residues. CDR3 region: CSVRTGQHTGELFF. Here the CDR3 DNA reads TGCAGTGTCCGAACGGGACAGCACACCGGGGAGCTGTTTTTT.

In its sample, this clonotype was seen many times. Here the CDR3 DNA reads TGCAGTGCTAGAGCGGGCGGGGACGCCTACAATGAGCAGTTCTTC. It translates to CSARAGGDAYNEQFF. V usage is TRBV20-1 and J usage is TRBJ2-1; maybe TRBD2 (6 bases). CDR3 length: 15 amino acids. Trimming left V 1 base short and J 2 bases short, with 12 bases between. The germline CDR1 and CDR2 sequences are DFQATT and SNEGSKA (reference sequence).

This chain links TRBV29-1 with TRBJ1-2; perhaps TRBD1 as D (5 bases). The CDR3 totals 14 residues. V lost 4 bases and J 4 bases, leaving 16 bases between the germline ends. Germline assignment: CDR1 SQVTM and CDR2 ANQGSEA. CDR3 in DNA: TGCAGCGTTGTCTCTTCAGGGAGGGGCTATGGCTACACCTTC. This encodes CSVVSSGRGYGYTF.

This clonotype was observed many times. The rearrangement uses TRBV4-3 and TRBJ2-3; D uncertain. Trimming cost V 2 bases and J 6 bases, with 21 bases left between them. The CDR3 spans 17 residues. Germline V gene lookup returns CDR1 LGHNA and CDR2 YSLEER. The CDR3 DNA is TGCGCCAGCAGCCAATCGGAGTCTCCAGGTTACACTGATACGCAGTATTTT. It is translated as CASSQSESPGYTDTQYF.

There are a few counts of this clonotype. The chain combines TRBV4-3 with TRBJ2-3, with TRBD2 identical over 9 bases. CDR1 LGHNA and CDR2 YSLEER come from the germline V gene. V trimming: 0 bases; J trimming: 2 bases; junction bases outside the gene matches: 3. The CDR3 consists of 16 residues. CDR3 bases: TGCGCCAGCAGCCAAGAGCCTAGCGGGGTCACAGATACGCAGTATTTT. Protein product: CASSQEPSGVTDTQYF.

The sample holds many counts of this clonotype. This chain connects TRBV10-3 to TRBJ2-7; D not resolved. Deletions cut 11 bases from V and 0 bases from J, with 14 bases between. In germline, CDR1 is ENHRY, CDR2 SYGVKD. This CDR3 is built from 13 residues. The CDR3 is CALRDTDSYEQYF. In nucleotides, the CDR3 is TGTGCCCTTCGTGACACCGACTCCTACGAGCAGTACTTC.

This clonotype was seen at least ten times. The CDR3 here is CASSLKTGFTPLHF. The CDR3 region has the DNA TGTGCCAGCAGCTTGAAAACAGGGTTCACACCCCTCCACTTT. The V gene is TRBV13, the J gene TRBJ1-6, with TRBD1 as a possible D gene (6 bases). This CDR3 has 14 residues. Germline V gene lookup returns CDR1 PRHDT and CDR2 FYEKMQ (reference sequence). The ends were cut back, 3 bases at V and 11 bases at J, with 14 bases in the middle.

This clonotype was counted a few times. V usage is TRBV6-1 and J usage is TRBJ1-5; a possible D gene is TRBD1 (5 bases). The CDR3 extends over 15 amino acids. Between the trimmed V and J ends, which lost 4 bases and 0 bases, there was a span of 10 bases. Germline V CDR1 and CDR2: MNHNS, SASEGT. CDR3 nucleotide sequence: TGTGCCAGCAGTGGGGACCGTTATAGCAATCAGCCCCAGCATTTT. It codes for CASSGDRYSNQPQHF.

With regard to this clonotype: A much larger clonotype is one base distant, so this may be a read error. No conserved phenylalanine or tryptophan is present at the end of the CDR3, so a read error is the likely explanation. V usage is TRBV20-1 and J usage is TRBJ2-3, with 7 bases aligning to TRBD1. From germline, CDR1 is DFQATT and CDR2 SNEGSKA (reference sequence). The V and J ends lost 6 bases and 2 bases, in that order; junction bases with no gene match: 5. The CDR3 is 13 amino acids. CDR3 sequence reads: CSAWTGYTDTQYS. As DNA, the CDR3 is TGCAGTGCCTGGACAGGATACACAGATACGCAGTATTCT.

In its sample, this clonotype was seen a few times. Here the CDR3 reads CASSQDLEQPNTGELFF. In DNA, the CDR3 is TGCGCCAGCAGCCAAGATCTTGAACAGCCGAACACCGGGGAGCTGTTTTTT. The chain carries TRBV4-1 and TRBJ2-2; D call uncertain. The germline CDR1 and CDR2 sequences are MGHRA and YSYEKL. Deletions cut 0 bases from V and 0 bases from J, with 11 bases between. CDR3 length: 17 amino acids.

This clonotype occurred many times. This chain's CDR3 is CASSPGGGNTIYF. The CDR3 coding sequence is TGTGCCAGCAGCCCAGGAGGAGGAAACACCATATATTTT. V usage is TRBV27 and J usage is TRBJ1-3; D remains ambiguous. The V gene's germline CDR1 is MNHEY and CDR2 SMNVEV (reference sequence). Trimming pared 6 bases from V and 4 bases from J, leaving 10 bases between. The CDR3 is 13 amino acids.

The chain links TRBV7-2 to TRBJ2-1, with D tentatively TRBD2 (5 bases). V lost 5 bases and J lost 10, with 15 bases in between. This CDR3 is 13 amino acids long. The germline V gene encodes CDR1 SGHTA and CDR2 FQGNSA. The CDR3 is CASSPGLRMEQFF. The CDR3 DNA follows: TGTGCCAGCAGCCCTGGACTGCGAATGGAGCAGTTCTTC.

This clonotype has a handful of counts. V and J are TRBV5-1 and TRBJ1-2; 9 nucleotides match TRBD1. V lost 0 bases, J lost 6 bases, and 6 bases stayed unmatched. The CDR3 has 15 residues. CDR1 is SGHRS and CDR2 is YFSETQ in the germline V gene. As DNA, the CDR3 is TGCGCCAGCAGCTTGGGTGACAGGGGGTCCGATGGCTACACCTTC. This sequence encodes CASSLGDRGSDGYTF.

Details on this clonotype: This may stem from a read error, because a much larger clone lies one nucleotide away. The gene calls are TRBV6-8 and TRBJ2-7, with D maybe TRBD2 (6 bases). Germline loops: CDR1 MNHGY, CDR2 SAAAGT. Trimming cost V 2 bases and J 5 bases, with 13 bases left between them. The CDR3 is 14 amino acids. DNA for the CDR3: TGTGCCAGCAGTTACGGGCAGGGACTCGACGAGCAGTACTTC. It encodes CASSYGQGLDEQYF.

This clonotype showed up just a few times. This rearrangement joins TRBV5-1 to TRBJ1-1; 8 bases fit TRBD1. This CDR3 has 16 residues. CDR1 SGHRS and CDR2 YFSETQ come from the germline V gene. The J segment lost 1 base and the V segment lost 2 bases, leaving 7 bases of the junction unmatched. The CDR3 sequence: CASSFDQGAENTEAFF. The CDR3, as DNA: TGCGCCAGCAGCTTCGATCAGGGGGCGGAGAACACTGAAGCTTTCTTT.

The rearrangement links TRBV4-2 to TRBJ2-3, with D possibly being TRBD1 or TRBD2 (7 bases each). CDR3 length equals 17 residues. Trimming left V 3 bases short and J 6 bases short, with 22 bases between. Germline V gives CDR1 LGHNA, CDR2 YNFKEQ. The CDR3 DNA reads as TGTGCCAGCAGCCAGTCCGTGGGGGAGGGGGCGAGGGATACGCAGTATTTT. Amino acid sequence: CASSQSVGEGARDTQYF.

V is TRBV6-1 and J is TRBJ1-6; D is undetermined. There are 16 residues in the CDR3. Between the trimmed V and J ends, which lost 6 bases and 7 bases, there was a span of 19 bases. Germline lookup yields CDR1 MNHNS and CDR2 SASEGT. The CDR3: CASRPWMRTQNSPLHF. The CDR3 bases are TGTGCCAGCAGACCTTGGATGCGTACACAGAATTCACCCCTCCACTTT.

This clonotype has a handful of counts. The chain has TRBV4-3 and TRBJ2-3; D unclear. Germline assignment: CDR1 LGHNA and CDR2 YSLEER. CDR3 length equals 14 residues. Trimming removed 2 bases at V and 2 bases at J, with 8 bases between. CDR3 residues: CASSQNRYTDTQYF. CDR3 nucleotides: TGCGCCAGCAGCCAAAACCGGTACACAGATACGCAGTATTTT.

This clonotype was detected a few times. With a much larger clone just one base away, this may be a read error. The V call is TRBV20-1, the J call TRBJ2-3; D may be TRBD1 or TRBD2 (5 bases each). The CDR3 has 13 amino acids. Germline loops: CDR1 DFQATT, CDR2 SNEGSKA (reference sequence). V lost 5 bases and J 3 bases, leaving 12 bases between the germline ends. CDR3 residues: CSAGDDTTDTQYF. The DNA of the CDR3 is TGCAGTGCTGGGGACGACACAACAGATACGCAGTATTTT.

The chain couples TRBV25-1 to TRBJ2-1, with TRBD1 as a possible D gene (5 bases). Trimming took 5 bases from V and 6 from J, leaving 14 bases between them. Germline CDR1 MGHDK, CDR2 SYGVNS. The CDR3 length is 14 residues. The CDR3 region has the DNA TGTGCCAGCAGTAGGAGTGGGGCTGTCAATGAGCAGTTCTTC. Encoded protein: CASSRSGAVNEQFF. Looking up the rest from reference TRBV25-1 and TRBJ2-1 gives the full variable domain: EADIYQTPRYLVIGTGKKITLECSQTMGHDKMYWYQQDPGMELHLIHYSYGVNSTEKGDLSSESTVSRIRTEHFPLTLESARPSHTSQYLCASSRSGAVNEQFFGPGTRLTVL.

The table lists this clonotype with many counts. The V and J genes are TRBV6-1 and TRBJ1-5, with a weak D call TRBD1 (6 bases). The CDR3 loop spans 16 amino acids. Trimming removed 5 bases at V and 2 bases at J, with 16 bases between. Germline V lookup: CDR1 MNHNS, CDR2 SASEGT. The CDR3 region is CASSLRGGGGNQPQHF. The CDR3, as DNA: TGTGCCAGCAGTCTAAGGGGGGGAGGGGGCAATCAGCCCCAGCATTTT.

V and J are TRBV11-2 and TRBJ2-1; D call uncertain. Trimming removed 0 bases from V and 12 bases from J, with 9 bases in between. The CDR3 has 12 residues. Germline V gene data show CDR1 as SGHAT and CDR2 as FQNNGV. CDR3 DNA: TGTGCCAGCAGCTTAGATAAGTACGCGCAGTTCTTC. The encoded protein is CASSLDKYAQFF.

This clonotype was observed a handful of times. The V and J genes are TRBV20-1 and TRBJ2-7, with TRBD1 matching over 8 bases. J gave up 3 bases and V 3 bases, and 16 bases lay outside the gene matches. Germline lookup yields CDR1 DFQATT and CDR2 SNEGSKA (reference sequence). This CDR3 has 17 residues. As DNA, the CDR3 is TGCAGTGCTAGTTCATCAGGGGGCCTTACCGCCCTCTACGAGCAGTACTTC. It is translated as CSASSSGGLTALYEQYF.

Many counts were recorded for this clonotype. The CDR3 coding sequence is TGCAGTGCCACGGGGCAGGGAGGCTACACCTTC. Protein sequence: CSATGQGGYTF. This chain connects TRBV20-1 to TRBJ1-2; TRBD1 is a possible D gene (5 bases). The CDR3 is 11 residues long. V was shortened by 6 bases and J by 8 bases, with 13 bases between the two germline ends. The germline gives CDR1 DFQATT, CDR2 SNEGSKA (reference sequence).

The genes are TRBV10-3 and TRBJ2-3; D assignment may be TRBD1 or TRBD2 (5 bases each). CDR1 ENHRY and CDR2 SYGVKD come from the germline V gene. V shed 9 bases and J shed 3 bases, with 16 bases lying between them. The CDR3 contains 14 residues. CDR3 sequence: CAIAEGWETDTQYF. The CDR3 DNA sequence: TGTGCCATAGCCGAGGGGTGGGAGACAGATACGCAGTATTTT.

This clonotype has a count of ten or more. The chain uses TRBV20-1 and TRBJ2-7, with 8 bases aligning to TRBD2. The CDR3 is 15 amino acids. V was pared by 4 bases and J by 0 bases, with 8 bases of the junction left unmatched. Germline V gives CDR1 DFQATT, CDR2 SNEGSKA (reference sequence). The CDR3 reads CSATPTSASSYEQYF. The CDR3, as DNA: TGCAGTGCTACCCCGACTAGCGCCAGCTCCTACGAGCAGTACTTC.

The CDR3: CASSPRGSGGNQPQHF. Written as DNA, the CDR3 is TGTGCCAGCTCACCCAGGGGTAGTGGCGGCAATCAGCCCCAGCATTTT. This chain connects TRBV18 to TRBJ1-5, with D possibly TRBD1 on 6 matching bases. This CDR3 has 16 residues. The germline gives CDR1 KGHSH, CDR2 LQKENI. The V and J ends lost 3 bases and 2 bases respectively, with 14 bases between them.

Details on this clonotype: The junction shows a germline mismatch at one end, possibly a read error. The gene calls are TRBV15 and TRBJ1-5; D unclear. Germline values: CDR1 LNHNV, CDR2 YYDKDF (reference sequence). The CDR3 length is 13 residues. The CDR3 DNA reads TGTGACACCAGCAGAGACGAGTTTAAGCCCCAGCATTTT. Its translation is CDTSRDEFKPQHF.

This clonotype appeared many times. This chain joins TRBV7-2 and TRBJ2-3, with TRBD2 matching 11 bases. Germline loops: CDR1 SGHTA, CDR2 FQGNSA. The CDR3 loop spans 16 amino acids. V shed 1 base and J 4 bases; nucleotides not matched to a gene: 4. The CDR3, as DNA: TGTGCCAGCAGCTTAGTTAGCGGGGGGGCCCCAGATACGCAGTATTTT. Residues: CASSLVSGGAPDTQYF. Combining the CDR3 with reference TRBV7-2 and TRBJ2-3 gives the whole variable domain GAGVSQSPSNKVTEKGKDVELRCDPISGHTALYWYRQSLGQGLEFLIYFQGNSAPDKSGLPSDRFSAERTGGSVSTLTIQRTQQEDSAVYLCASSLVSGGAPDTQYFGPGTRLTVL.